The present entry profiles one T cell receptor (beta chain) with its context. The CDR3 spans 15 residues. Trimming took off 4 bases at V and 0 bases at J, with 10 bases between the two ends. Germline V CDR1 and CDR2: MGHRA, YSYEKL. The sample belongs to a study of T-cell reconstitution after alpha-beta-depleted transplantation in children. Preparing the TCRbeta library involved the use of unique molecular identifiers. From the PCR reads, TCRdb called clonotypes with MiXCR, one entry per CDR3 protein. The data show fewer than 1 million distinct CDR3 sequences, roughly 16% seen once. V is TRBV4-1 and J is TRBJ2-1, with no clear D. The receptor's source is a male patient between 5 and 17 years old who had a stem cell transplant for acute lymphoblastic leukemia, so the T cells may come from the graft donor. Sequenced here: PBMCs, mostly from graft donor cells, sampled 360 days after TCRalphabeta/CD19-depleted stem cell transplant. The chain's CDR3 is CASSLPRNSYNEQFF. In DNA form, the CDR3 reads TGCGCCAGCAGCCTTCCGCGGAACTCCTACAATGAGCAGTTCTTC.